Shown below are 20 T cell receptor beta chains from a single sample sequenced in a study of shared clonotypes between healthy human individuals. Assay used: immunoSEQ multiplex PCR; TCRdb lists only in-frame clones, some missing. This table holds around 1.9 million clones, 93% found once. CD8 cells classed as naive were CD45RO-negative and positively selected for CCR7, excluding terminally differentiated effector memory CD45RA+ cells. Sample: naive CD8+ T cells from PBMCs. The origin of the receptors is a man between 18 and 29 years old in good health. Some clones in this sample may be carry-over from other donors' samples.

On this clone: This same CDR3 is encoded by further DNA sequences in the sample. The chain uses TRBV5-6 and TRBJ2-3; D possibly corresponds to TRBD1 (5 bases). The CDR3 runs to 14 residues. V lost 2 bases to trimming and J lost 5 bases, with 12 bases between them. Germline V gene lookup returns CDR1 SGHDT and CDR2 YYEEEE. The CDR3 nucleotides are TGTGCCAGCAGCTTCGGCAGGGCCGGAGATACGCAGTATTTT. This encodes CASSFGRAGDTQYF. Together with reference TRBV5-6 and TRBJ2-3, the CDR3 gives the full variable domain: DAGVTQSPTHLIKTRGQQVTLRCSPKSGHDTVSWYQQALGQGPQFIFQYYEEEERQRGNFPDRFSGHQFPNYSSELNVNALLLGDSALYLCASSFGRAGDTQYFGPGTRLTVL.

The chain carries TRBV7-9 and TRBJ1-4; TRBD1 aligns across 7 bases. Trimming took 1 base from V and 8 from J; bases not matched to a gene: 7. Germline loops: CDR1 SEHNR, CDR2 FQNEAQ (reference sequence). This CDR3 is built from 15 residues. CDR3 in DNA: TGTGCCAGCAGCTTAGGGGGGACAGAGGACGAAAAACTGTTTTTT. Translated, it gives CASSLGGTEDEKLFF.

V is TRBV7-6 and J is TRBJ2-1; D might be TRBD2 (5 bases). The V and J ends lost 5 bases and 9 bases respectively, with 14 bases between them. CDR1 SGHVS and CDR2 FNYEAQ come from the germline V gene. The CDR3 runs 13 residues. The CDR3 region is CASSHPRAGEQFF. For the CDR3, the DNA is TGTGCCAGCAGCCATCCGAGGGCGGGTGAGCAGTTCTTC.

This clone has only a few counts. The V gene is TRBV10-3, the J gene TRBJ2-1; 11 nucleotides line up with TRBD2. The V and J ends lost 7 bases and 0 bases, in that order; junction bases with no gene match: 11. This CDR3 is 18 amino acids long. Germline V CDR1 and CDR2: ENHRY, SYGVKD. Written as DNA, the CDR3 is TGTGCCATCACCTCCCCTGTTACTAGCGGGAGCTCCTACAATGAGCAGTTCTTC. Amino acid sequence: CAITSPVTSGSSYNEQFF.

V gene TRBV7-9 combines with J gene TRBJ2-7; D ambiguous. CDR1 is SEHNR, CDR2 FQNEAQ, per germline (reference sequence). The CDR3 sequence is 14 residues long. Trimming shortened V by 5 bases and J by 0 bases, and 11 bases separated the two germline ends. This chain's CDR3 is CASSMVGSSYEQYF. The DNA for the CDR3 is TGTGCCAGCAGCATGGTGGGCAGCTCCTACGAGCAGTACTTC.

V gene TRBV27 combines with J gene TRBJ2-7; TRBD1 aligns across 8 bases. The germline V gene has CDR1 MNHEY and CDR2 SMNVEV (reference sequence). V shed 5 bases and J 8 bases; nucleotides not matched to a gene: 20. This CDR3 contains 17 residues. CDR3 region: CASSPSTGERAFFKQYF. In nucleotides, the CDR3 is TGTGCCAGCAGTCCCTCGACAGGGGAACGGGCATTTTTCAAGCAGTACTTC.

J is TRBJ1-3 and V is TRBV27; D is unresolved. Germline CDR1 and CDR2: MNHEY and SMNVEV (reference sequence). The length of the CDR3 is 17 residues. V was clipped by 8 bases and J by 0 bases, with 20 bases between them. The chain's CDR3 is CASAAVGWSGSGNTIYF. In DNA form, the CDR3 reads TGTGCCAGCGCGGCAGTAGGGTGGAGTGGCTCTGGAAACACCATATATTTT.

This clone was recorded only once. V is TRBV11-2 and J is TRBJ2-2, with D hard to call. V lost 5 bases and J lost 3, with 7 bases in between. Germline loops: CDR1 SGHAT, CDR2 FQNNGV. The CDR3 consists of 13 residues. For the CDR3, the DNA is TGTGCCAGCAGCACCTTCTACACCGGGGAGCTGTTTTTT. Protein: CASSTFYTGELFF.

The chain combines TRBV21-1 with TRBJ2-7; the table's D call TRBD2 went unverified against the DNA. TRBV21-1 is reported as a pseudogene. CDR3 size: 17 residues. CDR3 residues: CASHFSGSLLIHYEQYF. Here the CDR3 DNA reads TGTGCCAGCCATTTCAGCGGGAGTCTCCTGATTCACTACGAGCAGTACTTC.

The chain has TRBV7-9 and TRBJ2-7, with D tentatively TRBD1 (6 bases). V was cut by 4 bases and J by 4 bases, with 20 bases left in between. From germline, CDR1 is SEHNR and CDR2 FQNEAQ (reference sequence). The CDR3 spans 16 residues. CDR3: CASSSKDSNTRYEQYF. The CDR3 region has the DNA TGTGCCAGCAGCTCCAAGGACAGCAACACGAGATACGAGCAGTACTTC.

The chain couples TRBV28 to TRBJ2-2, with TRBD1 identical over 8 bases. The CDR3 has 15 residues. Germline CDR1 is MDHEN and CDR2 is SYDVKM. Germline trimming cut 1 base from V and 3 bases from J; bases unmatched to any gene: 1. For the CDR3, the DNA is TGTGCCAGCAGTTTATCAGGGGGCGACACCGGGGAGCTGTTTTTT. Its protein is CASSLSGGDTGELFF.

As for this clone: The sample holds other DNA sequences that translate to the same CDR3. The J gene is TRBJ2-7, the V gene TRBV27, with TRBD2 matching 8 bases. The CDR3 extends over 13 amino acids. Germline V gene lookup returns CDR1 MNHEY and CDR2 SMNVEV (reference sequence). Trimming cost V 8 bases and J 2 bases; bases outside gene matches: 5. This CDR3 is CASSLAGPYEQYF. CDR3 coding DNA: TGTGCCAGCTCTTTAGCGGGACCCTACGAGCAGTACTTC.

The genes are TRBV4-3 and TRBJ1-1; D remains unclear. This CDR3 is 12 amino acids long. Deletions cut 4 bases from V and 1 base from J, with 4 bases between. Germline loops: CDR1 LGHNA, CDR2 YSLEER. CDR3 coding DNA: TGCGCCAGCAGCCCGGGGAACACTGAAGCTTTCTTT. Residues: CASSPGNTEAFF.

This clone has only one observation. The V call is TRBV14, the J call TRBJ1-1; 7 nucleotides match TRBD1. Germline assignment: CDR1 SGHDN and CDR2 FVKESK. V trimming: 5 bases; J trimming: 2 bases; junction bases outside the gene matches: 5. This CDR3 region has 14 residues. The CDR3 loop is CASSERDRNTEAFF. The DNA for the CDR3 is TGTGCCAGCAGCGAACGGGACAGAAACACTGAAGCTTTCTTT.

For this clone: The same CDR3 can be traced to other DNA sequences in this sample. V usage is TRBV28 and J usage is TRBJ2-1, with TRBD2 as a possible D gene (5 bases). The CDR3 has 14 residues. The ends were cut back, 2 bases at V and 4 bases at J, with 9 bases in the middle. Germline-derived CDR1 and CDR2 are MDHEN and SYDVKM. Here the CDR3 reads CASSLRTVYNEQFF. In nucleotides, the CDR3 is TGTGCCAGCAGTTTACGGACTGTATACAATGAGCAGTTCTTC.

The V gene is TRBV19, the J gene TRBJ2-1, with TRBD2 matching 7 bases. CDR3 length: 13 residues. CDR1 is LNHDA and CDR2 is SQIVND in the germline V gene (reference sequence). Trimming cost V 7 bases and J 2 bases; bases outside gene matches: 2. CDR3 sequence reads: CASIGRAYNEQFF. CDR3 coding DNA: TGTGCCAGTATTGGGAGGGCCTACAATGAGCAGTTCTTC.

CDR3 nucleotides: TGTGCCAGCAGCACCCGGGACACAGTCAATGAGCAGTTCTTC. Its translation is CASSTRDTVNEQFF. The chain links TRBV7-6 to TRBJ2-1; a possible D gene is TRBD1 (6 bases). The V and J ends lost 5 bases and 6 bases respectively, with 14 bases between them. The CDR3 consists of 14 residues. From germline, CDR1 is SGHVS and CDR2 FNYEAQ.

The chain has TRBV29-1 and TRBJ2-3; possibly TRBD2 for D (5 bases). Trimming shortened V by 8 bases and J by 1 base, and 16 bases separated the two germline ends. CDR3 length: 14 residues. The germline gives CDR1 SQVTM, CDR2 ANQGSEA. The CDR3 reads CSIPPRRGTDTQYF. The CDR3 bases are TGCAGCATCCCTCCCAGGCGGGGCACAGATACGCAGTATTTT.

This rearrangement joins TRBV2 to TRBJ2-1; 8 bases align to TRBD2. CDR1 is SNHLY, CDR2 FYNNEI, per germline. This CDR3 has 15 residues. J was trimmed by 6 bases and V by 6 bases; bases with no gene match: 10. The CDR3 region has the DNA TGTGCCAGCAGGAGAGGACTAGCAGGGGCCAATGAGCAGTTCTTC. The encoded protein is CASRRGLAGANEQFF.

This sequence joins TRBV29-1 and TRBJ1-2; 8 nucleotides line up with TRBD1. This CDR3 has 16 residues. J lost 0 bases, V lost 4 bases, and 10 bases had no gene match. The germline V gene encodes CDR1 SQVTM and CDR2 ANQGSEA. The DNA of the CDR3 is TGCAGCGTTGTAGGGCAGGGGGCCACCCCTAACTATGGCTACACCTTC. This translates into CSVVGQGATPNYGYTF.